These 25 T cell receptor beta chains were all obtained from the same sample, sequenced in a study of T cells after yellow fever vaccination. TCRdb re-called the 5' RACE reads through MiXCR, storing one row per CDR3 protein. The profile shows about 260,000 distinct CDR3 sequences, 13% of them singletons. The sequenced sample was CD4+ T cells sorted from PBMCs, obtained 45 days after the yellow fever booster vaccination. The receptors originated from a man aged 25-45 years who received the YFV17D yellow fever vaccine.

This clonotype was counted a few times. The rearrangement joins TRBV7-2 to TRBJ2-7; D gene uncertain. This CDR3 has 13 residues. The V gene lost 1 base and the J gene lost 4 bases, with 8 bases spanning the gap. The germline V gene encodes CDR1 SGHTA and CDR2 FQGNSA. The CDR3 DNA reads TGTGCCAGCAGCTTAGTCCGGCATTACGAGCAGTACTTC. Amino acids: CASSLVRHYEQYF.

J is TRBJ2-1 and V is TRBV7-2; D is unresolved. The germline V gene encodes CDR1 SGHTA and CDR2 FQGNSA. CDR3 size: 15 residues. V was shortened by 1 base and J by 7 bases, with 14 bases between the two germline ends. The CDR3 region has the DNA TGTGCCAGCAGCTTAGGGGTTGGCTATTCAAATGAGCAGTTCTTC. This encodes CASSLGVGYSNEQFF.

This clonotype was counted only a few times. The chain has TRBV6-1 and TRBJ2-6; D is unresolved. The CDR3 has 15 residues. V was clipped by 6 bases and J by 0 bases, with 9 bases between them. In germline, CDR1 is MNHNS, CDR2 SASEGT. The CDR3 is CASSRVFSGANVLTF. CDR3 sequence (DNA): TGTGCCAGCAGCCGAGTTTTCTCTGGGGCCAACGTCCTGACTTTC.

This clonotype has just a few counts. This chain links TRBV20-1 with TRBJ2-5; D unresolved. Germline V gene sequence: CDR1 DFQATT, CDR2 SNEGSKA (reference sequence). The CDR3 has 13 residues. V gave up 0 bases and J gave up 4 bases, with 9 bases separating them. The CDR3 bases are TGCAGTGCTAGAGAGCGTGTAGGAGAGACCCAGTACTTC. Its protein is CSARERVGETQYF.

The J gene is TRBJ2-5, the V gene TRBV7-9; no clear D. CDR3 length: 16 amino acids. V dropped 4 bases and J dropped 2 bases, with 17 bases sitting between them. CDR1 is SEHNR, CDR2 FQNEAQ, per germline (reference sequence). CDR3: CASSSLVRARQETQYF. CDR3 in DNA: TGTGCCAGCAGCTCCCTTGTTAGAGCCCGTCAAGAGACCCAGTACTTC.

The rearrangement links TRBV18 to TRBJ1-1; D gene unclear. The V gene lost 2 bases and the J gene lost 1 base, with 5 bases spanning the gap. The CDR3 runs to 13 residues. CDR1 and CDR2 from the germline V gene are KGHSH and LQKENI. DNA of the CDR3: TGTGCCAGCTCACCAAGGAGGAACACTGAAGCTTTCTTT. It is translated as CASSPRRNTEAFF. Full variable domain (missing parts from reference TRBV18 and TRBJ1-1): NAGVMQNPRHLVRRRGQEARLRCSPMKGHSHVYWYRQLPEEGLKFMVYLQKENIIDESGMPKERFSAEFPKEGPSILRIQQVVRGDSAAYFCASSPRRNTEAFFGQGTRLTVV.

CDR3 loop: CSARRSWGVSAQYF. The DNA of the CDR3 is TGCAGTGCTAGACGTAGTTGGGGTGTCAGTGCGCAGTATTTT. The chain joins TRBV20-1 to TRBJ2-3; D uncertain. Germline V gene sequence: CDR1 DFQATT, CDR2 SNEGSKA (reference sequence). This CDR3 comprises 14 residues. Trimming took 2 bases from V and 10 from J, leaving 19 bases between them.

This clonotype has a handful of counts. This chain connects TRBV5-6 to TRBJ1-3; no clear D gene. CDR3 length: 15 amino acids. Germline CDR1 and CDR2: SGHDT and YYEEEE. Trimming cost V 2 bases and J 1 base, with 10 bases left between them. In DNA form, the CDR3 reads TGTGCCAGCAGCTTCAAATCGGGGTCTGGAAACACCATATATTTT. It yields the protein CASSFKSGSGNTIYF.

The sample holds a few counts of this clonotype. J is TRBJ2-7 and V is TRBV10-3, with unresolved D. The V and J ends lost 9 bases and 2 bases respectively, with 14 bases between them. This CDR3 has 13 amino acids. Germline-derived CDR1 and CDR2 are ENHRY and SYGVKD. Written as DNA, the CDR3 is TGTGCCATAACTGACAACCAAGCCTACGAGCAGTACTTC. It is translated as CAITDNQAYEQYF.

The rearrangement links TRBV20-1 to TRBJ2-1; D remains ambiguous. Between the trimmed V and J ends, which lost 3 bases and 0 bases, there was a span of 9 bases. Looked up from germline, CDR1 is DFQATT and CDR2 is SNEGSKA (reference sequence). The CDR3 totals 14 residues. CDR3 nucleotide sequence: TGCAGTGCTAGCGCCCCGAGCTCCTACAATGAGCAGTTCTTC. Translating gives CSASAPSSYNEQFF.

This clonotype was counted a few times. The J gene is TRBJ2-7, the V gene TRBV4-2, with D possibly TRBD2 on 7 matching bases. CDR1 and CDR2 from the germline V gene are LGHNA and YNFKEQ. The V end was cut by 4 bases, the J end by 2 bases, with 18 bases between. The CDR3 totals 16 residues. As DNA, the CDR3 is TGTGCCAGCAGCCGCAAGGGGGGGGACTCAACCTACGAGCAGTACTTC. As protein: CASSRKGGDSTYEQYF.

This chain joins TRBV4-3 and TRBJ2-7; tentative D call: TRBD1 (6 bases). CDR1 and CDR2 from the germline V gene are LGHNA and YSLEER. There are 15 residues in the CDR3. Trimming removed 0 bases from V and 4 bases from J, with 13 bases in between. CDR3 protein: CASSQDLGRGYEQYF. The CDR3 DNA sequence: TGCGCCAGCAGCCAAGATCTGGGCAGGGGATACGAGCAGTACTTC.

This clonotype was detected only a few times. The V and J genes are TRBV20-1 and TRBJ2-1; 12 bases agree with TRBD2. The CDR3 sequence is 12 residues long. Germline lookup yields CDR1 DFQATT and CDR2 SNEGSKA (reference sequence). V was pared by 3 bases and J by 12 bases, with 3 bases of the junction left unmatched. CDR3 in DNA: TGCAGTGCTAGCCTAGCGGGAGGGTGGCAGTTCTTC. Residues: CSASLAGGWQFF.

The V and J genes are TRBV30 and TRBJ2-3; D might be TRBD2 (6 bases). Trimming removed 2 bases at V and 4 bases at J, with 13 bases between. This CDR3 region has 14 residues. Per the germline V gene, CDR1 is GTSNPN and CDR2 is SVGIG (reference sequence). The CDR3 region has the DNA TGTGCCTGGAGTATAGCGGTCGGTCCAGATACGCAGTATTTT. Its translation: CAWSIAVGPDTQYF.

This sequence joins TRBV6-1 and TRBJ1-2; D is unclear. The V gene lost 7 bases and the J gene lost 4 bases, with 19 bases spanning the gap. The CDR3 spans 15 residues. Per germline, CDR1 MNHNS and CDR2 SASEGT. CDR3 loop: CASTLGGGLGYGYTF. CDR3 in DNA: TGTGCCAGCACCCTGGGAGGAGGGCTTGGCTATGGCTACACCTTC.

This clonotype has a single count. The CDR3 DNA follows: TGTGCCAGCAGTCCATGGACGAATACAGATACGCAGTATTTT. Its protein product is CASSPWTNTDTQYF. The gene calls are TRBV11-2 and TRBJ2-3; D is unclear. Germline CDR1 and CDR2: SGHAT and FQNNGV. The CDR3 has 14 residues. V lost 6 bases and J lost 3, with 13 bases in between.

This clonotype was seen a few times. V and J are TRBV7-2 and TRBJ1-6; D gene ambiguous. Deletions cut 5 bases from V and 10 bases from J, with 12 bases between. Germline V gene data show CDR1 as SGHTA and CDR2 as FQGNSA. The CDR3 is made up of 13 amino acids. CDR3 sequence reads: CASSPLTESPLHF. The CDR3 nucleotides are TGTGCCAGCAGCCCGTTGACCGAGTCACCCCTCCACTTT.

The rearrangement links TRBV28 to TRBJ2-5, with a possible D match to TRBD2 (7 bases). Trimming took off 5 bases at V and 2 bases at J, with 21 bases between the two ends. CDR3 length: 17 amino acids. Germline values: CDR1 MDHEN, CDR2 SYDVKM. The CDR3 DNA reads as TGTGCCAGCAGTGGTCGGGGGGCCCAGTTACTGCAAGAGACCCAGTACTTC. Translated, it gives CASSGRGAQLLQETQYF.

This clonotype was picked up a small number of times. The chain combines TRBV20-1 with TRBJ2-2; the match to TRBD2 covers 7 bases. Germline lookup yields CDR1 DFQATT and CDR2 SNEGSKA (reference sequence). This CDR3 is 14 amino acids long. V trimming: 4 bases; J trimming: 1 base; junction bases outside the gene matches: 3. The CDR3 spells CSANPSGNTGELFF. CDR3 DNA: TGCAGTGCTAATCCTAGCGGGAACACCGGGGAGCTGTTTTTT.

This clonotype was found a few times. The genes are TRBV6-2 or TRBV6-3 and TRBJ1-5, with D perhaps matching TRBD1 (6 bases). V shed 4 bases and J shed 3 bases, with 16 bases lying between them. Germline loops: CDR1 MNHEY, CDR2 SVGEGT. The CDR3 runs 16 residues. The CDR3 region has the DNA TGTGCCAGCAGTTCGACAGGTGGAAGGGCCAATCAGCCCCAGCATTTT. It yields the protein CASSSTGGRANQPQHF.

CDR3: CSARGGGGAWTEAFF. The CDR3 region has the DNA TGCAGTGCTAGAGGGGGAGGGGGCGCTTGGACTGAAGCTTTCTTT. V and J are TRBV20-1 and TRBJ1-1; 7 positions agree with TRBD1. With V trimmed by 1 base and J by 5 bases, 10 bases remained unmatched. The CDR3 consists of 15 residues. Germline-derived CDR1 and CDR2 are DFQATT and SNEGSKA (reference sequence).

On this clonotype: The germline gene is not matched at one end of the junction; a read error may be the cause. The chain joins TRBV5-6 to TRBJ2-1; the match to TRBD2 covers 12 bases. CDR1 is SGHDT, CDR2 YYEEEE, per germline. The CDR3 runs 18 residues. CDR3 residues: CASSSRTSGTYAYNEQLF. The CDR3 nucleotides read TGTGCCAGCAGTTCTCGGACTAGCGGGACGTACGCCTACAATGAGCAGCTCTTC.

This clonotype was picked up many times. DNA of the CDR3: TGTGCCAGCAGCTTGGAAGAGGGGATCAGCAATCAGCCCCAGCATTTT. Amino acid sequence: CASSLEEGISNQPQHF. The V gene is TRBV5-5, the J gene TRBJ1-5; TRBD1 might be the D (5 bases). Germline CDR1 and CDR2: SGHKS and YYEKEE (reference sequence). The CDR3 contains 16 residues. Trimming removed 0 bases from V and 1 base from J, with 11 bases in between.

This clonotype was counted only a few times. This chain links TRBV7-9 with TRBJ1-3; 8 bases are shared with TRBD1. Germline CDR1 and CDR2: SEHNR and FQNEAQ (reference sequence). CDR3 size: 15 residues. J was trimmed by 5 bases and V by 5 bases; bases with no gene match: 8. CDR3 in amino acids: CASSPGQAPRNTIYF. CDR3 bases: TGTGCCAGCAGCCCGGGACAGGCTCCTAGAAACACCATATATTTT.

This chain's CDR3 is CASSLELDTGELFF. CDR3 DNA: TGTGCCAGCAGCTTAGAATTGGACACCGGGGAGCTGTTTTTT. The chain is built from TRBV7-9 and TRBJ2-2; D unresolved. The CDR3 loop spans 14 amino acids. CDR1 and CDR2 from the germline V gene are SEHNR and FQNEAQ (reference sequence). Trimming took off 1 base at V and 3 bases at J, with 6 bases between the two ends.